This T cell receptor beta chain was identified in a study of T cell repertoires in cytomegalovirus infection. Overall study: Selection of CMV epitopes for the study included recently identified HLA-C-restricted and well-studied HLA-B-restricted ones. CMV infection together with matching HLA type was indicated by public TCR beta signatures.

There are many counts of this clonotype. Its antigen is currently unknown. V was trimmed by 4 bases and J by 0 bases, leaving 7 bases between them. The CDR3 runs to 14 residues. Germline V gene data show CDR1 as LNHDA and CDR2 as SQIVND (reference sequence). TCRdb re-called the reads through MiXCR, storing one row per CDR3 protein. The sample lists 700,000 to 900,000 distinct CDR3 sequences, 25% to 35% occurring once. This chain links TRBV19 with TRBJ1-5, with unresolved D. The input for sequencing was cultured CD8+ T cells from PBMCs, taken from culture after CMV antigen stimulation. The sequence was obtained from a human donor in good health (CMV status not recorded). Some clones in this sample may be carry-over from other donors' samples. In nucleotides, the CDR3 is TGTGCCAGTAGTAAAGGATATAGCAATCAGCCCCAGCATTTT. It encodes CASSKGYSNQPQHF.